This entry lists 10 T cell receptor beta chains sequenced from one sample in a study of cytomegalovirus exposure and HLA in healthy donors. Profiled with immunoSEQ multiplex PCR; TCRdb holds only in-frame clones, not every one. The sample records about 180,000 clones, about 87% being singletons. What was sequenced was PBMCs. These TCRs come from a woman aged 25-40 years in good health and CMV-seronegative.

The chain is built from TRBV19 and TRBJ2-7; tentatively, D is TRBD1 (6 bases). The CDR3 is 15 amino acids. The germline gives CDR1 LNHDA, CDR2 SQIVND (reference sequence). Trimming removed 5 bases at V and 3 bases at J, with 17 bases between. The CDR3 region is CASSVTGQDYYEQYF. The DNA for the CDR3 is TGTGCCAGTAGTGTCACGGGACAAGACTACTACGAGCAGTACTTC. Full variable domain (outside the CDR3, taken from reference TRBV19 and TRBJ2-7): DGGITQSPKYLFRKEGQNVTLSCEQNLNHDAMYWYRQDPGQGLRLIYYSQIVNDFQKGDIAEGYSVSREKKESFPLTVTSAQKNPTAFYLCASSVTGQDYYEQYFGPGTRLTVT.

This clone was observed a single time. J is TRBJ1-2 and V is TRBV5-1; 9 bases fit TRBD1. Germline CDR1 SGHRS, CDR2 YFSETQ. The junction had 14 bases not matched to a gene; V was cut back by 6 bases and J by 8 bases. The CDR3 has 15 amino acids. The CDR3 spells CASTSTGQGFEGYTF. In DNA, the CDR3 is TGCGCCAGCACCTCTACGGGACAGGGTTTTGAGGGCTACACCTTC.

The chain combines TRBV10-3 with TRBJ1-1; possible D gene TRBD1, 6 bases. The CDR3 runs to 14 residues. Germline lookup yields CDR1 ENHRY and CDR2 SYGVKD. Trimming cost V 10 bases and J 1 base, with 16 bases left between them. CDR3 DNA sequence: TGTGCCACCTGGGAAGGGACATCGAACACTGAAGCTTTCTTT. Translation gives CATWEGTSNTEAFF.

The chain joins TRBV4-1 to TRBJ2-7; D gene uncertain. CDR3 size: 15 residues. Germline V gene data show CDR1 as MGHRA and CDR2 as YSYEKL. Trimming shortened V by 0 bases and J by 3 bases, and 12 bases separated the two germline ends. CDR3 sequence: CASSQDLNAGYEQYF. The DNA of the CDR3 is TGCGCCAGCAGCCAAGATCTAAACGCCGGCTACGAGCAGTACTTC.

V is TRBV6-6 and J is TRBJ1-2; 10 bases fit TRBD1. From germline, CDR1 is MNHNY and CDR2 SVGAGI (reference sequence). The junction had 9 bases not matched to a gene; V was cut back by 8 bases and J by 6 bases. The CDR3 length is 14 residues. CDR3 coding DNA: TGTGCCAGCCTCGAGGTGGGGACAGGGGATGGCTACACCTTC. This sequence encodes CASLEVGTGDGYTF.

This sequence joins TRBV5-6 and TRBJ1-2; TRBD1 agrees at 10 bases. Germline V CDR1 and CDR2: SGHDT, YYEEEE. The CDR3 length is 15 residues. Trimming cost V 2 bases and J 5 bases; bases outside gene matches: 6. CDR3 bases: TGTGCCAGCAGCTTCAGGACAGGGGGTACTTATGGCTACACCTTC. Amino acids: CASSFRTGGTYGYTF.

The V call is TRBV19, the J call TRBJ2-1, with a possible D match to TRBD2 (6 bases). The CDR3 spans 12 residues. Germline V gene sequence: CDR1 LNHDA, CDR2 SQIVND (reference sequence). The V end was cut by 7 bases, the J end by 8 bases, with 12 bases between. DNA of the CDR3: TGTGCCAGTAACGGCCCGGGGGATGAGCAGTTCTTC. Translated, it gives CASNGPGDEQFF.

The V gene is TRBV9, the J gene TRBJ2-2; 12 nucleotides match TRBD2. V was clipped by 0 bases and J by 6 bases; unmatched bases: 3. Germline CDR1 reads SGDLS; CDR2 reads YYNGEE. The CDR3 totals 16 residues. In DNA form, the CDR3 reads TGTGCCAGCAGCGTAGACCCTAGCGGGGGGGCCGGGGAGCTGTTTTTT. Protein product: CASSVDPSGGAGELFF.

This chain connects TRBV5-1 to TRBJ2-3, with 8 bases fitting TRBD2. CDR1 and CDR2 (germline): SGHRS, YFSETQ. After removal of 0 bases from V and 2 bases from J, the junction contained 8 bases not matched to a gene. The CDR3 sequence is 17 residues long. This CDR3 reads CASSLGDGGAVTDTQYF. The CDR3 bases are TGCGCCAGCAGCTTGGGTGACGGGGGGGCTGTCACAGATACGCAGTATTTT.

The chain employs TRBV7-9 and TRBJ2-5; the D gene is possibly TRBD2 (7 bases). Trimming shortened V by 0 bases and J by 4 bases, and 9 bases separated the two germline ends. The V gene's germline CDR1 is SEHNR and CDR2 FQNEAQ (reference sequence). The CDR3 runs 14 residues. CDR3: CASSLAGGPETQYF. The CDR3 bases are TGTGCCAGCAGCTTAGCCGGGGGGCCAGAGACCCAGTACTTC.